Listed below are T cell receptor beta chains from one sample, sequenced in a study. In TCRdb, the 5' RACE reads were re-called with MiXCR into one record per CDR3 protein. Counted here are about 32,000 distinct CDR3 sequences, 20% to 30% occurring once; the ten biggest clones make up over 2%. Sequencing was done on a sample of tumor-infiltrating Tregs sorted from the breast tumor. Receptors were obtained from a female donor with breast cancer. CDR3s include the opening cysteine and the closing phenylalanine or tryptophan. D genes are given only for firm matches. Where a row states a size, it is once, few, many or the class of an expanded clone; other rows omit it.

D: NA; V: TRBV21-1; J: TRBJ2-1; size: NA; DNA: TGTGCCAGCAGCAAAGGGGCGGAGCGGGGCAATGAGCAGTTCTTC; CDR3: CASSKGAERGNEQFF
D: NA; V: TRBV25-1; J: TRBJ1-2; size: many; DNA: TGTGCCAGCAGTGGAGGGACGGCCCTGGGCCTTGATGGCTACACCTTC; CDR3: CASSGGTALGLDGYTF
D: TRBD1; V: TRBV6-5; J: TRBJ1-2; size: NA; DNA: TGTGCCAGCAGAGCGACAGGGGAAGTCTATGGCTACACCTTC; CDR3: CASRATGEVYGYTF
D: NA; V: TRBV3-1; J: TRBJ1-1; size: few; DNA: TGTGCCAGCAGCCAGGGGACCTTTAAAGTGACTGAAGCTTTCTTT; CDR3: CASSQGTFKVTEAFF
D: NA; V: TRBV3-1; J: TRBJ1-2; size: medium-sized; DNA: TGTGCCAGCAGCCCCGGGACATCCCACTATGGCTACACCTTC; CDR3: CASSPGTSHYGYTF
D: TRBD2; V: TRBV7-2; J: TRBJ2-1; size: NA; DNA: TGTGCCAGCAGCCCGGGACTAGCTAGGAATGAGCAGTTCTTC; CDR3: CASSPGLARNEQFF
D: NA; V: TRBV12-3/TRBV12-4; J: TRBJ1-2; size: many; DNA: TGTGCCAGCAGTCCACAGGGAGGGGACTATGGCTACACCTTC; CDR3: CASSPQGGDYGYTF
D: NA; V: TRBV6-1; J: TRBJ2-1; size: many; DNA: TGTGCCAGCAGCGTCGACAGGCCAACAGGGCAGTTCTTC; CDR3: CASSVDRPTGQFF
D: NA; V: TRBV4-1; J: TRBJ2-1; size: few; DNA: TGCGCCAGCAGCCAAGTTCCGGGTTCGAGCTCCTACAATGAGCAGTTCTTC; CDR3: CASSQVPGSSSYNEQFF
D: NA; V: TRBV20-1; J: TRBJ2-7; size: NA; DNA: TGCAGTGCTAGAGATTTCGCCAACTACGAGCAGTACTTC; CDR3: CSARDFANYEQYF
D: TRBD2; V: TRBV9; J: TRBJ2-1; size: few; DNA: TGTGCCAGCAGCGGGGGACTAGCGGGACTCCACAATGAGCAGTTCTTC; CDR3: CASSGGLAGLHNEQFF
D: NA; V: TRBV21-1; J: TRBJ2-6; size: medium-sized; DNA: TGTGCCAGCAGCATTGGTAGAGCCTTGAGCTCTGGGGCCAACGTCCTGACTTTC; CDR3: CASSIGRALSSGANVLTF
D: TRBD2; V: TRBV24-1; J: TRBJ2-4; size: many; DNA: TGTGCCACCAGTGCGGGGGGTTCCAAAAACATTCAGTACTTC; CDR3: CATSAGGSKNIQYF
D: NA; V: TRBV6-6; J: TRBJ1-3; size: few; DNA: TGTGCCAGCAGGGCCCAGACGAGCTCTGGAAACACCATATATTTT; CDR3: CASRAQTSSGNTIYF
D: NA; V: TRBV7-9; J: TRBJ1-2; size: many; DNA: TGTGCCAGCAGCTTACGCCAAGATTATGGCTACACCTTC; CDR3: CASSLRQDYGYTF
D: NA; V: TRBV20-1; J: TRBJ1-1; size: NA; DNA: TGCAGTGCTAGTAAGGGGGAAACTGAAGCTTTCTTT; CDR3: CSASKGETEAFF
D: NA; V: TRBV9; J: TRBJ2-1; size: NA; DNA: TGTGCCAGCAGCGCTAGCTATAGCTCCTACAATGAGCAGTTCTTC; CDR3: CASSASYSSYNEQFF
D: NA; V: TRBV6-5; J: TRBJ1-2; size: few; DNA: TGTGCCAGCAGGCCCAAGGGGGGCGCTAGGAATGGCTACACCTTC; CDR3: CASRPKGGARNGYTF
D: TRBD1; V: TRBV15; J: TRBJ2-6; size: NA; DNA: TGTGCCACCAGCAGATCCCCCGGGACAGGGACTGGGGCCAACGTCCTGACTTTC; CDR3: CATSRSPGTGTGANVLTF
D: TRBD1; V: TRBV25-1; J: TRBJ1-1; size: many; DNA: TGTGCCAGCAGTGAATTTGGGACAGGGTTCGGCACTGAAGCTTTCTTT; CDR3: CASSEFGTGFGTEAFF
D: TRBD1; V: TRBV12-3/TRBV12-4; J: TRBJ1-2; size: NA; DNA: TGTGCCAGCAGTTTAGTCACAGGGGGCGGCTATGGCTACACCTTC; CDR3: CASSLVTGGGYGYTF
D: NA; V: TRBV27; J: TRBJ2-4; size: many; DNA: TGTGCCAGCGTAGCCAAAAACATTCAGTACTTC; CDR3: CASVAKNIQYF
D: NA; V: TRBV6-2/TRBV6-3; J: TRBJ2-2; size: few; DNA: TGTGCCAGCAGTTACGATCGAGAGCGGACGTTTTTT; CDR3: CASSYDRERTFF
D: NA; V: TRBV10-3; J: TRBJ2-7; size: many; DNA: TGTGCCATCAGTGAGTCGAACTCCTACGAGCAGTACTTC; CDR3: CAISESNSYEQYF
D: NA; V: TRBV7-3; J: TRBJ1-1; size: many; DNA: TGTGCCAGCAGCTTGACTGGGGGGGCTACTGAAGCTTTCTTT; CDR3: CASSLTGGATEAFF
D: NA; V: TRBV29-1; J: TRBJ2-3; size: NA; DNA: TGCAGCGTTGAAGTTCCGGGACCTCTAACAGATACGCAGTATTTT; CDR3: CSVEVPGPLTDTQYF
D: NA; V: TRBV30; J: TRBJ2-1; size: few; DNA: TGTGCCTGGAGTTCCACCTTCGACGACTTGGGCTACAATGAGCAGTTCTTC; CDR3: CAWSSTFDDLGYNEQFF
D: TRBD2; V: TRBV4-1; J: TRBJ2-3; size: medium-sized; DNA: TGCGCCAGCAGCCAAGTAGCGGGAGGGGGATCAGATACGCAGTATTTT; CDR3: CASSQVAGGGSDTQYF
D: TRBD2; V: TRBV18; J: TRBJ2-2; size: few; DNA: TGTGCCAGCTCACCAGCTAGCGGGGGCACCGGGGAGCTGTTTTTT; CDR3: CASSPASGGTGELFF
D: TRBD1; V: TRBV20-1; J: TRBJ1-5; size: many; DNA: TGCAGTGCCTCGACAGGGTGGAATCAGCCCCAGCATTTT; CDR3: CSASTGWNQPQHF
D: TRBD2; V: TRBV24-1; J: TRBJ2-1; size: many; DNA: TGTGCCACCAGTGATTTAGCGGGAGGGCTAAAGAATGAGCAGTTCTTC; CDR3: CATSDLAGGLKNEQFF
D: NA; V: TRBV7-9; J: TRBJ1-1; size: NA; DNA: TGTGCCAGCAGCCTCAAGGGACCGACGGAAGCTTTCTTT; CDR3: CASSLKGPTEAFF
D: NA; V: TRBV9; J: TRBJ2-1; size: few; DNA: TGTGCCAGCAGCTCCCAGGACTCCCCCACCAATGAGCAGTTCTTC; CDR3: CASSSQDSPTNEQFF
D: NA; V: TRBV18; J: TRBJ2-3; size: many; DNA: TGTGCCAGCTCCCGCACAGATACGCAGTATTTT; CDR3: CASSRTDTQYF
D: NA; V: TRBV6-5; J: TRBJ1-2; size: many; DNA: TGTGCCAGCAGTTACTCGCCCCACATCAGAACACGGATGGACTACACCTTC; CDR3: CASSYSPHIRTRMDYTF
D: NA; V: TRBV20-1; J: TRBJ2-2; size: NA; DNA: TGCAGTGCTAGTAGGGCAGGGCAGAGCTCTGGGGAGCTGTTTTTT; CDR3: CSASRAGQSSGELFF
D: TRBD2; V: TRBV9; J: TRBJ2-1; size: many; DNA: TGTGCCAGCAGCGCCAGCGGGAGGGGAAATGAGCAGTTCTTC; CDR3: CASSASGRGNEQFF
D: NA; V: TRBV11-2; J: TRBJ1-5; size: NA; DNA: TGTGTCAGCAGTTTGGACAGCCCCAATCAGCCCCAGCATTTT; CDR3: CVSSLDSPNQPQHF
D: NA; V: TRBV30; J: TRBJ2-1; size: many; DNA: TGTGCCTGGGAAGCGGAAATCTCCTACAATGAGCAGTTCTTC; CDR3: CAWEAEISYNEQFF
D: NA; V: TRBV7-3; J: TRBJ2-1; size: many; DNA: TGTGCCGGCAGCTTAACGGGCCCAGCGCTTGTCGAGTTCTTC; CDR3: CAGSLTGPALVEFF
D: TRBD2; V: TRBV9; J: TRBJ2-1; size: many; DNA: TGTGCCAGCAGCGTAAGTCGGGAGGTCGGCTCCTACAATGAGCAGTTCTTC; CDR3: CASSVSREVGSYNEQFF
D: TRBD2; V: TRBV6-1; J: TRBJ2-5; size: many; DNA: TGTGCCAGCCACCTTAAATCAAGCGGGAGTAAGACCCAGTACTTC; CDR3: CASHLKSSGSKTQYF
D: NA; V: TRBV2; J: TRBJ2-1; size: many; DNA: TGTGCCAGCAGTGAGGACGGGGTCTCCTACAATGAGCAGTTCTTC; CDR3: CASSEDGVSYNEQFF
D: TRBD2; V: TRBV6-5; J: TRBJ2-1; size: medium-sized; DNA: TGTGCCAGCAGCCTGGGACTACCATACAATGAGCAGTTCTTC; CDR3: CASSLGLPYNEQFF